The clone carrying this T cell receptor beta chain was observed a single time. This sample is part of a study of blood T cell repertoires in COVID-19. Overall study context: Researchers got acute and convalescent COVID-19 samples from the United States, Italy and Spain. From T cells, B-cell-depleted T cells, or PBMCs came the material, which was cDNA or gDNA.

The CDR3 is 12 amino acids. Germline CDR1 SQVTM, CDR2 ANQGSEA. V lost 7 bases and J lost 2; bases outside the gene matches: 3. Authors' methods: Researchers report that nucleated cell counts were estimated from reference gene primer amplification. Some clones are missing from TCRdb's copy, which holds only in-frame ones; the method was immunoSEQ multiplex PCR. The DNA was the basis for D and trimming; V, J and clone size are from that table. The table lists 60,000 to 70,000 clones, 60% to 75% of them singletons. Sample: peripheral blood. This rearrangement joins TRBV29-1 to TRBJ2-5; 8 bases line up with TRBD2. The receptor comes from a woman aged 80 or over with acute or convalescent COVID-19. This CDR3 is CSARGGQETQYF. The DNA of the CDR3 is TGCAGCGCCCGGGGGGGGCAAGAGACCCAGTACTTC.